Listed below are T cell receptor beta chains from one sample, sequenced in a study of CD8+CD57+ T cells in acquired aplastic anemia. TCRdb itself ran the reads through MiXCR, one entry per CDR3 protein. The profile covers roughly 500,000 distinct CDR3 sequences, with about a third appearing a single time and 0.75% to 0.95% taken by the ten largest. Sequenced input: sorted CD4+, CD8+, or CD8+CD57+ T cells (not recorded which) from PBMCs. The receptors come from a human donor with aplastic anemia. Both conserved end residues are part of each CDR3. The order of the fields is clone size, D gene, V gene, J gene, CDR3 protein, CDR3 DNA. D genes are given only for firm matches. Clone size, where shown, is once, few, many, or a class for clones that have expanded.

NA	TRBD2	TRBV4-2	TRBJ2-1	CASSLTGLGNEQFF	TGTGCCAGCAGTCTTACGGGACTAGGCAATGAGCAGTTCTTC
many	NA	TRBV10-1	TRBJ1-5	CASSENGPPNQPQHF	TGCGCCAGCAGTGAGAACGGTCCACCGAATCAGCCCCAGCATTTT
NA	TRBD1	TRBV12-3/TRBV12-4	TRBJ2-7	CASSSTGGAGYEQYF	TGTGCCAGCAGTTCCACAGGGGGCGCCGGGTACGAGCAGTACTTC
NA	NA	TRBV19	TRBJ2-5	CASRDWYAGTQYF	TGTGCCAGTAGAGACTGGTACGCCGGGACCCAGTACTTC
many	NA	TRBV20-1	TRBJ1-2	CSARDPAGNGYTF	TGCAGTGCTAGAGATCCGGCGGGCAATGGCTACACCTTC
many	TRBD1	TRBV7-2	TRBJ1-2	CASSSGTGDNNYGYTF	TGTGCCAGCAGCTCCGGGACAGGGGATAACAACTATGGCTACACCTTC
few	TRBD1	TRBV2	TRBJ1-1	CASREDRGLVAFF	TGTGCCAGCAGAGAGGACAGGGGGCTGGTAGCTTTCTTT
few	NA	TRBV15	TRBJ1-2	CATSRDGIYGYTF	TGTGCCACCAGCAGAGATGGAATCTATGGCTACACCTTC
few	NA	TRBV20-1	TRBJ1-1	CSARDTARVLMFGTEAFF	TGCAGTGCTAGAGATACTGCCAGGGTGTTAATGTTCGGCACTGAAGCTTTCTTT
NA	NA	TRBV9	TRBJ1-1	CASSVVYGISEAFF	TGTGCCAGCAGCGTAGTGTACGGGATCTCTGAAGCTTTCTTT
many	NA	TRBV5-1	TRBJ1-6	CASSLALVRDASPLHF	TGCGCCAGCAGCTTGGCTTTGGTCAGGGATGCTTCACCCCTCCACTTT
NA	NA	TRBV12-3/TRBV12-4	TRBJ1-1	CASSLEWGTEAFF	TGTGCCAGCAGTTTGGAGTGGGGCACTGAAGCTTTCTTT
many	NA	TRBV11-1	TRBJ1-2	CASRNQNEGSDYGYTF	TGTGCCAGCAGAAACCAGAATGAGGGCAGTGACTATGGCTACACCTTC
NA	NA	TRBV20-1	TRBJ2-1	CSALPGGLGNEQFF	TGCAGTGCTCTTCCGGGGGGCCTAGGCAATGAGCAGTTCTTC
NA	NA	TRBV2	TRBJ2-1	CASTGLGYEQFF	TGTGCCAGCACCGGGTTAGGGTATGAGCAGTTCTTC
few	TRBD1	TRBV2	TRBJ2-2	CASSDRGHTGELFF	TGTGCCAGCAGTGACAGGGGGCACACCGGGGAGCTGTTTTTT
once	NA	TRBV7-9	TRBJ2-5	CASSPSDRSVETQYF	TGTGCCAGCAGCCCGTCGGACAGATCGGTGGAGACCCAGTACTTC
NA	NA	TRBV28	TRBJ2-7	CASSFRSYEQYF	TGTGCCAGCAGTTTCCGCTCCTACGAGCAGTACTTC
NA	TRBD2	TRBV7-6	TRBJ2-7	CASSLSSSAGPYEQYF	TGTGCCAGCAGCTTATCGAGTTCAGCGGGACCCTACGAGCAGTACTTC
NA	NA	TRBV20-1	TRBJ1-3	CSARDREGILFGNTIYF	TGCAGTGCTAGAGATCGTGAGGGAATCCTGTTTGGAAACACCATATATTTT
NA	TRBD1	TRBV10-3	TRBJ1-1	CAISEWDRGGNTEAFF	TGTGCCATCAGTGAGTGGGACAGGGGAGGAAACACTGAAGCTTTCTTT
NA	NA	TRBV25-1	TRBJ1-2	CASRSDRGIYGYTF	TGTGCCAGCAGATCCGACAGAGGAATATATGGCTACACCTTC
NA	NA	TRBV15	TRBJ1-6	CATSRDPGGGTPLHF	TGTGCCACCAGCAGAGATCCGGGAGGGGGGACTCCCCTCCACTTT
once	TRBD2	TRBV20-1	TRBJ2-3	CSAPTSGRSTDTQYF	TGCAGTGCTCCGACTAGCGGGAGGAGCACAGATACGCAGTATTTT
NA	TRBD1	TRBV25-1	TRBJ1-4	CASSRGQGREKLFF	TGTGCCAGCAGCCGGGGACAGGGTCGTGAAAAACTGTTTTTT
NA	TRBD2	TRBV20-1	TRBJ2-1	CSAGTSGGPRDEQFF	TGCAGTGCCGGGACTAGCGGAGGCCCTAGGGATGAGCAGTTCTTC
NA	NA	TRBV14	TRBJ1-1	CASSQNRVRVNTEAFF	TGTGCCAGCAGCCAAAACAGGGTGAGGGTGAACACTGAAGCTTTCTTT
NA	NA	TRBV9	TRBJ2-7	CASSDGPREQYF	TGTGCCAGCAGTGACGGACCTCGGGAGCAGTACTTC
NA	TRBD1	TRBV2	TRBJ2-7	CASSEDRTYEQYF	TGTGCCAGCAGTGAGGACAGGACCTACGAGCAGTACTTC
NA	NA	TRBV7-2	TRBJ1-1	CAWSRRGTEAFF	TGTGCCTGGAGTCGTCGTGGCACTGAAGCTTTCTTT
NA	TRBD1	TRBV5-6	TRBJ1-1	CASSLRGAGGVGTEAFF	TGTGCCAGCAGCTTGAGGGGGGCAGGGGGCGTCGGCACTGAAGCTTTCTTT
many	NA	TRBV7-6	TRBJ1-1	CASSPLVNTEAFF	TGTGCCAGCAGCCCGCTAGTGAACACTGAAGCTTTCTTT
NA	NA	TRBV7-6	TRBJ2-3	CASSLEQGNTDTQYF	TGTGCCAGCAGCTTAGAACAGGGTAACACAGATACGCAGTATTTT
few	NA	TRBV4-2	TRBJ1-2	CASSQDPRQNYGYTF	TGTGCCAGCAGCCAAGATCCGAGACAGAATTATGGCTACACCTTC
many	TRBD2	TRBV24-1	TRBJ2-3	CATSDMREGTDTQYF	TGTGCCACCAGTGATATGCGGGAGGGCACAGATACGCAGTATTTT
NA	NA	TRBV6-1	TRBJ2-7	CASSERAPIYEQYF	TGTGCCAGCAGTGAACGGGCTCCCATCTACGAGCAGTACTTC
many	TRBD1	TRBV19	TRBJ1-1	CASSVGQEAFF	TGTGCCAGTAGTGTGGGACAGGAAGCTTTCTTT
many	TRBD1	TRBV15	TRBJ2-7	CATSIDQGQGVDEQYF	TGTGCCACCAGCATAGACCAGGGACAGGGGGTTGACGAGCAGTACTTC
NA	NA	TRBV20-1	TRBJ2-1	CSARDRVLYNEQFF	TGCAGTGCTAGAGATAGGGTGTTGTACAATGAGCAGTTCTTC
NA	TRBD1	TRBV6-1	TRBJ1-1	CASSEPGQVVSSAFF	TGTGCCAGCAGTGAACCGGGACAGGTAGTCTCATCAGCTTTCTTT